This TCR beta chain was identified during a study of Ad26.COV2.S vaccination and SARS-CoV-2 variants. TCRdb's table, derived via immunoSEQ multiplex PCR, lists solely in-frame clones and lacks some. Here the sample spans approximately 350,000 clones, about nine tenths being singletons. CDR1 is SEHNR, CDR2 FQNEAQ, per germline (reference sequence). V lost 3 bases to trimming and J lost 2 bases, with 11 bases between them. The length of the CDR3 is 16 residues. Treatment here: about 20 received Ad26.COV2.S at low or high dose, single or two shots; 5 received placebo; per-sample allocation not given. The samples date from day 63 after the first vaccine or placebo injection.

The TCR sequence derives from a person aged 18 to 59 who received the Ad26.COV2.S COVID-19 vaccine or a placebo. Sequences were derived from peripheral blood, sampled in a trial of Ad26.COV2.S vaccine versus placebo. V and J are TRBV7-9 and TRBJ2-6; unclear D gene. This CDR3 is CASSLLGRPGANVLTF. CDR3 DNA sequence: TGTGCCAGCAGCTTGCTGGGCAGGCCTGGGGCCAACGTCCTGACTTTC.